This T cell receptor beta chain appears in the sequencing data of a study of early T cells in non-severe SARS-CoV-2 infection (dated by TCRdb to about 2021). Describing the broader study: Because TCR sequencing was done on bulk RNA from unsorted whole blood, the alpha and beta chains could not be paired. Here is what the overall study found, with its caveats: VDJdb matching was skewed toward anti-spike CD8 responses, so virus-specific expansions were likely underestimated and private and CD4 specificities were missed.

The study was a case-control design nested within a healthcare worker cohort in London, UK, with weekly nasopharyngeal swab PCR tests and blood sampling. Between 23 and 31 March 2020, the week of the UK lockdown, healthcare workers were enrolled and then followed up weekly for as long as 16 weeks. This clonotype was seen a handful of times. Its recognized antigen is unknown. The sample holds no much larger clone one base away, and base qualities are not on file. Relative to germline, V is 0 bases shorter and J is 0 bases shorter, with 22 bases between their ends. The germline V gene specifies SGDLS as CDR1 and YYNGEE as CDR2. Taken from cysteine to phenylalanine, the CDR3 has 20 residues. Left in the record is the CDR3 DNA by itself, 60 bases read in frame from the first base. Library creation used 5' RACE. TCRdb lists the instrument as NextSeq 500. Unique molecular identifiers were attached to individual cDNA molecules in the TCR library protocol so that sequencing error and PCR bias could be corrected. TCR alpha and beta chains were both sequenced, and the abundances of alpha and beta sequences in each sample were closely correlated with each other. From the authors' description of their analysis: V gene, J gene and CDR3 annotation of TCR sequences was performed with Decombinator V4. TCRs were defined as expanded if a significant change between any two time points was detected under a Poisson model with p below 0.0001. TCR abundances were normalised to the total number of TCRs sequenced per sample and expressed as counts per million. TRAV1-2 paired with TRAJ12, TRAJ20 or TRAJ33 defined MAIT TCRs, while TRAV10 paired with TRAJ18 defined iNKT TCRs. VDJdb, accessed on 1 November 2021, was searched for TCRs annotated for CMV, EBV and SARS-CoV-2, and TCRs annotated for more than one antigen were excluded. TCRdb itself trimmed the public reads at Q25 with fastp, ran MiXCR and retained productive beta chains. All rows with the same CDR3 protein become a single entry with the most common DNA and genes. It is TCRdb's table, rather than the study itself, that gives the V and J calls and clone size. This sample is represented by approximately 100,000 distinct CDR3 sequences; around 10% of them were singletons. The top ten clonotypes cover around 5.4% of the sample.

This TCR came from an adult who was a healthcare worker with PCR-confirmed SARS-CoV-2 infection or an uninfected control (not recorded which). The chain uses TRBV9 and TRBJ2-1, with TRBD2 tentatively as D gene (5 bases match). Source material: whole blood. The CDR3 corresponds to CASSVGPLWRRRSSYNEQFF. At the DNA level, the sequence is TGTGCCAGCAGCGTAGGACCTCTCTGGCGGAGGAGGAGCTCCTACAATGAGCAGTTCTTC.